This TCR beta chain was identified during a study of T cells in Graves' hyperthyroidism and ophthalmopathy. RNA transcripts yielded amplified TCR beta CDR3 regions. The HTBI primer set drove a first-round RT-PCR of the TCR CDR3. TCRdb independently ran MiXCR on the multiplex PCR reads; one entry per CDR3 protein. This sample has 450,000 to 700,000 distinct CDR3 sequences; around 42% occur once, and the top ten carry over 15%. Study findings and constraints: In blood, most of the thyroid clonotypes expanded above 0.001 were also present. The model predicted ophthalmopathy a median approximately six months before onset.

Concerning this clonotype itself: Its antigen is undetermined.

The TCR was taken from an adult woman with Graves' disease, either hyperthyroidism or ophthalmopathy (not recorded which). The sequencing sample was made of peripheral blood or thyroid tissue (not recorded which).

The CDR3 DNA follows: TGTGCCAGCAGACCGCACGCGGCGTACGAGCAGTACTTC. Protein product: CASRPHAAYEQYF. This chain uses TRBV6-5 with TRBJ2-7, with D unclear. The CDR3 consists of 13 residues. V dropped 6 bases and J dropped 4 bases, with 13 bases sitting between them. The germline CDR1 and CDR2 sequences are MNHEY and SVGAGI.